Listed here are 2 T cell receptor beta chains from one sample, sequenced in a study of vaccination effects on CD4 cells after COVID-19. Profiling relied on immunoSEQ multiplex PCR, and the TCRdb table lists in-frame clones only, not all of them. The data hold about 73,000 clones, with more than 60% observed a single time. No antigens are known for them. Before any sequencing was done, the ViraFEST assay used viral peptide pools to expand antigen-specific CD4+ T cells. Upon completion of 10 to 11 days in culture, CD4+ T cells were isolated. The vaccine recipients had no prior SARS-CoV-2 infection, with negative nucleocapsid antibodies. The sample in question was CD4+ T cells from PBMCs cultured with SARS-CoV-2 spike peptides, obtained before COVID-19 vaccination. These receptors originate from a human donor who received a COVID-19 vaccine.

V usage is TRBV30 and J usage is TRBJ2-2; D not certain. Looked up from germline, CDR1 is GTSNPN and CDR2 is SVGIG (reference sequence). This CDR3 is 13 amino acids long. V was clipped by 0 bases and J by 8 bases, with 10 bases between them. The chain's CDR3 is CAWSVLMVGELFF. For the CDR3, the DNA is TGTGCCTGGAGTGTACTCATGGTAGGGGAGCTGTTTTTT.

There are a few counts of this clone. The genes are TRBV19 and TRBJ1-2; 10 positions agree with TRBD1. J was trimmed by 0 bases and V by 5 bases; bases with no gene match: 6. Per germline, CDR1 LNHDA and CDR2 SQIVND (reference sequence). The CDR3 sequence is 16 residues long. The CDR3 coding sequence is TGTGCCAGTAGTCGAGGACAGGGGGTCTCTAACTATGGCTACACCTTC. Translation gives CASSRGQGVSNYGYTF.